The T cell receptor (beta chain) under discussion was sequenced for a study of T cells in Graves' hyperthyroidism and ophthalmopathy. Trimming stripped 2 bases from V and 0 bases from J, with 14 bases between. The germline V gene encodes CDR1 ENHRY and CDR2 SYGVKD. The CDR3 sequence is 17 residues long. The CDR3 regions of TCR beta were amplified from RNA transcripts. The primer set for the first-round RT-PCR of the TCR CDR3 was HTBI. One entry per CDR3 protein results from TCRdb running MiXCR on the multiplex PCR reads. Of nearly 750,000 distinct CDR3 sequences in the sample, around 40% are singletons; the top ten hold around 29%. Concerning this clonotype: The antigen remains unidentified.

Study-wide findings and caveats: Peripheral blood also featured most of the thyroid clonotypes expanded above 0.001.

Sequenced input: blood. This TCR derives from a woman in her thirties or forties with Graves' hyperthyroidism. V and J are TRBV10-3 and TRBJ1-3; weak D call: TRBD1 (6 bases). The CDR3 spells CAISEKVDSISGNTIYF. The CDR3 DNA reads as TGTGCCATCAGTGAGAAAGTGGACAGCATCTCTGGAAACACCATATATTTT.